Below, one TCR beta chain is given with its context. This record belongs to a study of blood T cell repertoires in COVID-19. The overall study: Samples representing acute and convalescent COVID-19 were sourced from the United States, Italy and Spain.

The V gene's germline CDR1 is SEHNR and CDR2 FQNEAQ (reference sequence). The CDR3 is 14 residues long. Trimming took 5 bases from V and 8 from J; bases not matched to a gene: 8. The data were produced by immunoSEQ multiplex PCR, yet TCRdb's version contains in-frame clones alone and is incomplete. Here the sample spans about 300,000 clones, roughly 90% being singletons. Material: peripheral blood. This sequence was found in a woman aged 25 to 39 with COVID-19, enrolled during active disease. V usage is TRBV7-9 and J usage is TRBJ1-4, with 7 bases aligning to TRBD1. CDR3 in amino acids: CASSKQGFLEKLFF. CDR3 DNA sequence: TGTGCCAGCAGCAAACAGGGGTTTCTCGAAAAACTGTTTTTT.